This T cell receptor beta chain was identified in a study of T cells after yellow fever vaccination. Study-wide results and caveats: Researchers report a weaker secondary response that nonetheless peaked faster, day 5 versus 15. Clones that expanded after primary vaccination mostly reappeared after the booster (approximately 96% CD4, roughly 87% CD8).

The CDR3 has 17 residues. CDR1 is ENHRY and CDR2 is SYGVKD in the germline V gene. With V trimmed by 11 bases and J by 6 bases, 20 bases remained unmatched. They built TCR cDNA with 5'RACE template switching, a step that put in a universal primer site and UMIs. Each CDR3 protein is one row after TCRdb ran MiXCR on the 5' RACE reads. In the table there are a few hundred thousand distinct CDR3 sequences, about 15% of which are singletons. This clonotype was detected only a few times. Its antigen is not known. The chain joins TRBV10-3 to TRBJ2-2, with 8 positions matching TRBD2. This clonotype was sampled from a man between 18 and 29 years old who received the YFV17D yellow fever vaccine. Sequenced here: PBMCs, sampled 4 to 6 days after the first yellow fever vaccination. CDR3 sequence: CAGGYPSGGMMAGELFF. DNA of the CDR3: TGTGCCGGGGGGTATCCCAGCGGGGGAATGATGGCCGGGGAGCTGTTTTTT.